This T cell receptor (beta chain) was identified in a study of blood T cell repertoires in COVID-19. Produced via immunoSEQ multiplex PCR; TCRdb's table is partial and in-frame only. The sample comprises roughly 63,000 clones, around 79% of which are singletons, and approximately 30% rests with the top ten. CDR3 length: 14 amino acids. CDR1 and CDR2 from the germline V gene are SGHRS and YFSETQ. The J segment lost 5 bases and the V segment lost 3 bases, leaving 5 bases of the junction unmatched. Specimen: peripheral blood. The sequence derives from a human donor in a cohort sampled during active COVID-19. V and J are TRBV5-1 and TRBJ2-3, with 8 bases matching TRBD1. The CDR3: CASSSRQGQDTQYF. CDR3 nucleotide sequence: TGCGCCAGCAGCTCCCGACAGGGGCAAGATACGCAGTATTTT.